This TCR beta chain is drawn from a study of cytomegalovirus exposure and HLA in healthy donors. For this clone: Its antigen is not identified. A junction boundary mismatches the germline segment, possibly from a read error.

PCR used 60 Vbeta primers and 13 Jbeta primers. The protocol was immunoSEQ multiplex PCR, while the TCRdb copy is restricted to in-frame clones and leaves out a portion. Here the sample spans roughly 200,000 clones, around 87% being singletons. The CDR3 is 12 residues long. The germline gives CDR1 SEHNR, CDR2 FQNEAQ (reference sequence). Study conclusions and caveats: A missense DCLRE1C variant was associated with V- and J-gene trimming of TCR beta chains in a later analysis, and an independent cohort replicated the association. Reportedly, a later analysis found an Asian-associated ancestry cluster had fewer N-insertions than the approximately 640-donor mean. Reportedly, TCR beta sequences accurately predicted HLA-A and HLA-B alleles in most subjects.

This chain uses TRBV7-9 with TRBJ2-2; 9 bases fit TRBD2. The sequencing sample was made of PBMCs. This receptor was identified in a man aged 25 to 40 in good health and CMV-seronegative. The CDR3 sequence: CSSGGRVGELFF. The CDR3 nucleotides are TGTTCCAGCGGGGGGAGAGTCGGGGAGCTGTTTTTT.